This T cell receptor beta chain was observed in a study of T cell responses to AZD1222 COVID-19 vaccine. The study, taken as a whole, reports: Among the donors, most were white British and more were female, and clonal diversity was possibly underestimated.

Trimming took off 3 bases at V and 7 bases at J, with 14 bases between the two ends. This CDR3 is built from 13 residues. Germline V gene lookup returns CDR1 SGDLS and CDR2 YYNGEE. Comments on this clone: Its antigen is currently unknown.

Libraries were prepared by immunoSEQ multiplex PCR; TCRdb keeps only in-frame clonotypes and omits some of them. The table lists some 100,000 clones, about 93% of them singletons. This receptor was identified in an adult who received the AZD1222 COVID-19 vaccine. The sequenced sample was peripheral blood, obtained 28 days after the second AZD1222 dose. The chain joins TRBV9 to TRBJ2-7; D tentatively reads TRBD1 or TRBD2 (6 bases each). CDR3 region: CASSADGGTEQYF. In DNA form, the CDR3 reads TGTGCCAGCAGCGCCGACGGGGGCACGGAGCAGTACTTC.